This TCR beta chain was sequenced during a study of early T cells in non-severe SARS-CoV-2 infection. As for the study in general: RNA in bulk from unsorted whole blood was sequenced, and chains were unpaired. General study points: The study's VDJdb matching favored anti-spike CD8 responses and missed private and CD4 specificities.

Germline V gene data show CDR1 as DFQATT and CDR2 as SNEGSKA (reference sequence). Trimming cost V 3 bases and J 5 bases; bases outside gene matches: 15. This CDR3 has 16 amino acids. Tagging with unique molecular identifiers was applied to individual cDNA molecules. TCRdb fed the 5' RACE reads into MiXCR, producing one record per CDR3 protein. The sample lists 97,000 or so distinct CDR3 sequences; about 12% were seen once. Ten or more counts support this clonotype. Its antigen is currently unknown. This TCR was recovered from an adult who was a healthcare worker with PCR-confirmed SARS-CoV-2 infection or an uninfected control (not recorded which). V and J are TRBV20-1 and TRBJ2-7; 8 bases are shared with TRBD1. Sequencing was carried out using whole blood. The CDR3 DNA follows: TGCAGTGCTAGTGTGGGACCAGGGGGCGAGGGTAACGAGCAGTACTTC. Translation gives CSASVGPGGEGNEQYF.